This entry concerns a single TCR beta chain. The antigen is not known. The sample comes from a study of identifying expanded T cells in peripheral blood. TCRdb's table, derived via immunoSEQ multiplex PCR, lists solely in-frame clones and lacks some. In the table there are around 78,000 clones, roughly 81% of which are singletons. No infections or other immune events were documented during collection. Study conclusions and caveats: Approximately 1.2 clones differed between technical replicates, versus about 16 and 19 over time.

CDR3 size: 15 residues. V was pared by 5 bases and J by 7 bases, with 18 bases between. CDR1 MDHEN and CDR2 SYDVKM come from the germline V gene. The sequence was obtained from a person between 18 and 75 years old in good health. The specimen sequenced was blood. The V and J genes are TRBV28 and TRBJ1-5; possibly TRBD1 for D (5 bases). DNA for the CDR3: TGTGCCAGCAGTCCGTCGAGGGGAGGAAACCAGCCCCAGCATTTT. Its protein is CASSPSRGGNQPQHF. Full variable domain (outside the CDR3, taken from reference TRBV28 and TRBJ1-5): DVKVTQSSRYLVKRTGEKVFLECVQDMDHENMFWYRQDPGLGLRLIYFSYDVKMKEKGDIPEGYSVSREKKERFSLILESASTNQTSMYLCASSPSRGGNQPQHFGDGTRLSIL.